The 21 T cell receptor beta chains reported below all come from one sample, sequenced in a study of T cell changes during pregnancy in multiple sclerosis. Clones were read by immunoSEQ multiplex PCR, and TCRdb kept only the in-frame ones, dropping some. This table holds around 40,000 clones, 80% to 95% found once. The sample consisted of CD8+ T cells from peripheral blood mononuclear cells, taken before pregnancy. The receptor source for this set is a female donor with multiple sclerosis, enrolled in a pregnancy study.

This clone was detected once. The chain has TRBV29-1 and TRBJ2-6, with TRBD1 identical over 7 bases. From germline, CDR1 is SQVTM and CDR2 ANQGSEA. The ends lost 1 base at V and 0 bases at J; junction bases unmatched: 6. This CDR3 contains 17 residues. CDR3 region: CSVEVWDRSSGANVLTF. CDR3 nucleotides: TGCAGCGTTGAAGTCTGGGACAGATCCTCTGGGGCCAACGTCCTGACTTTC.

The chain uses TRBV29-1 and TRBJ2-4, with D tentatively TRBD1 (6 bases). V was cut by 0 bases and J by 0 bases, with 12 bases left in between. The germline gives CDR1 SQVTM, CDR2 ANQGSEA. The CDR3 totals 16 residues. Written as DNA, the CDR3 is TGCAGCGTTGAAGATCTTCAGGGGCGAGCCAAAAACATTCAGTACTTC. Translation gives CSVEDLQGRAKNIQYF.

The gene calls are TRBV27 and TRBJ2-1; 12 bases fit TRBD2. Germline assignment: CDR1 MNHEY and CDR2 SMNVEV (reference sequence). With 2 bases clipped from V and 4 bases from J, the junction kept 9 bases outside the gene matches. The CDR3 has 18 residues. CDR3 coding DNA: TGTGCCAGCAGTTTACTCTCTAGCGGGAGGGCCATGTACAATGAGCAGTTCTTC. This translates into CASSLLSSGRAMYNEQFF.

The chain is built from TRBV19 and TRBJ2-1; TRBD2 matches 14 bases. Trimming cost V 3 bases and J 4 bases; bases outside gene matches: 2. This CDR3 region has 16 residues. Germline assignment: CDR1 LNHDA and CDR2 SQIVND (reference sequence). The CDR3 loop is CASSIGLAGGYNEQFF. For the CDR3, the DNA is TGTGCCAGTAGTATTGGACTAGCGGGAGGTTACAATGAGCAGTTCTTC.

This chain uses TRBV29-1 with TRBJ2-3; 11 bases are shared with TRBD2. Germline CDR1 SQVTM, CDR2 ANQGSEA. The V gene end was trimmed by 3 bases and the J gene end by 2 bases; junction bases not matched to a gene: 13. The CDR3 consists of 18 residues. The CDR3 DNA is TGCAGCGTTGAGTGGCTAGCGGGGGGCCTTCCACCCACAGATACGCAGTATTTT. Translated, it gives CSVEWLAGGLPPTDTQYF.

The chain employs TRBV27 and TRBJ1-1; D is undetermined. Germline CDR1 reads MNHEY; CDR2 reads SMNVEV (reference sequence). Trimming pared 2 bases from V and 4 bases from J, leaving 8 bases between. The CDR3 runs to 13 residues. For the CDR3, the DNA is TGTGCCAGCAGTTTAGGGGAGGGCACTGAAGCTTTCTTT. This encodes CASSLGEGTEAFF.

This clone was recorded only once. V and J are TRBV9 and TRBJ2-5; 12 nucleotides line up with TRBD2. Per the germline V gene, CDR1 is SGDLS and CDR2 is YYNGEE. This CDR3 region has 18 residues. The V and J ends lost 2 bases and 5 bases, in that order; junction bases with no gene match: 13. CDR3 region: CASSVSSGGAFTDETQYF. The CDR3 coding sequence is TGTGCCAGCAGCGTCTCTAGCGGGGGGGCATTTACAGATGAGACCCAGTACTTC.

The gene calls are TRBV6-5 and TRBJ2-5, with 8 positions matching TRBD1. Germline values: CDR1 MNHEY, CDR2 SVGAGI. The CDR3 contains 14 residues. The J segment lost 2 bases and the V segment lost 3 bases, leaving 2 bases of the junction unmatched. The CDR3 loop reads CASSYTGGQETQYF. CDR3 coding DNA: TGTGCCAGCAGTTATACAGGGGGACAAGAGACCCAGTACTTC.

The J gene is TRBJ1-2, the V gene TRBV2; tentatively, D is TRBD1 (6 bases). Germline V gene data show CDR1 as SNHLY and CDR2 as FYNNEI. CDR3 length: 13 amino acids. Trimming stripped 4 bases from V and 2 bases from J, with 8 bases between. CDR3 in DNA: TGTGCCAGCAGTGTTGACAGGAACTATGGCTACACCTTC. Translated, it gives CASSVDRNYGYTF.

This chain uses TRBV27 with TRBJ1-1, with TRBD1 matching 9 bases. V lost 6 bases and J lost 1; bases outside the gene matches: 12. In germline, CDR1 is MNHEY, CDR2 SMNVEV (reference sequence). The CDR3 runs to 17 residues. CDR3 amino acids: CASRPKPQGAPNTEAFF. In DNA form, the CDR3 reads TGTGCCAGCAGGCCTAAACCACAGGGGGCCCCGAACACTGAAGCTTTCTTT.

V and J are TRBV28 and TRBJ1-1; D not certain. The CDR3 runs 16 residues. V was pared by 4 bases and J by 4 bases, with 19 bases between. Germline assignment: CDR1 MDHEN and CDR2 SYDVKM. In DNA, the CDR3 is TGTGCCAGCAGTTATAACCCAGTCGATGCATCCACTGAAGCTTTCTTT. The encoded protein is CASSYNPVDASTEAFF. Full variable domain (rest looked up from reference TRBV28 and TRBJ1-1): DVKVTQSSRYLVKRTGEKVFLECVQDMDHENMFWYRQDPGLGLRLIYFSYDVKMKEKGDIPEGYSVSREKKERFSLILESASTNQTSMYLCASSYNPVDASTEAFFGQGTRLTVV.

V is TRBV27 and J is TRBJ1-2; 9 bases line up with TRBD1. Trimming took 6 bases from V and 8 from J; bases not matched to a gene: 7. CDR1 is MNHEY, CDR2 SMNVEV, per germline (reference sequence). The CDR3 length is 13 residues. CDR3 in DNA: TGTGCCAGCAGCCTTGGGACAGGGAGCGGCTACACCTTC. It codes for CASSLGTGSGYTF.

The rearrangement links TRBV9 to TRBJ1-4; no firm D call. V lost 4 bases and J lost 4, with 5 bases in between. The CDR3 covers 12 residues. CDR1 is SGDLS and CDR2 is YYNGEE in the germline V gene. In nucleotides, the CDR3 is TGTGCCAGCAGCCCTAATAATGAAAAACTGTTTTTT. Protein: CASSPNNEKLFF.

The gene calls are TRBV9 and TRBJ2-1; tentatively, D is TRBD1 (6 bases). Trimming took 1 base from V and 2 from J, leaving 10 bases between them. Germline CDR1 and CDR2: SGDLS and YYNGEE. The CDR3 extends over 15 amino acids. The CDR3 is CASSVSRGTYNEQFF. The CDR3 DNA is TGTGCCAGCAGCGTATCAAGGGGGACCTACAATGAGCAGTTCTTC.

The gene calls are TRBV7-8 and TRBJ2-7, with a possible D match to TRBD1 (6 bases). The germline V gene has CDR1 SGHVS and CDR2 FQNEAQ. This CDR3 comprises 12 residues. Trimming stripped 5 bases from V and 6 bases from J, with 11 bases between. This CDR3 reads CASSKGGSEQYF. The CDR3 DNA reads as TGTGCCAGCAGCAAAGGGGGTTCCGAGCAGTACTTC.

This sequence joins TRBV28 and TRBJ1-2; D might be TRBD1 (6 bases). The CDR3 extends over 13 amino acids. V was shortened by 1 base and J by 13 bases, with 16 bases between the two germline ends. Germline V gene sequence: CDR1 MDHEN, CDR2 SYDVKM. This CDR3 reads CASSLLLRQGFTF. The CDR3 coding sequence is TGTGCCAGCAGTTTATTATTACGTCAGGGGTTCACCTTC.

CDR3 nucleotides: TGTGCCAGCAGTTTTGAAGAAGGGGCACTGAAGGCCGGGGAGCTGTTTTTT. Its protein is CASSFEEGALKAGELFF. The rearrangement joins TRBV28 to TRBJ2-2, with a weak D call TRBD1 (5 bases). The CDR3 runs 17 residues. Germline V gene data show CDR1 as MDHEN and CDR2 as SYDVKM. The V end was cut by 3 bases, the J end by 6 bases, with 20 bases between.

The chain uses TRBV6-1 and TRBJ1-5; D is unclear. The CDR3 has 12 residues. Germline assignment: CDR1 MNHNS and CDR2 SASEGT. Trimming removed 4 bases from V and 4 bases from J, with 5 bases in between. CDR3 in amino acids: CASSAQNQPQHF. The CDR3 DNA sequence: TGTGCCAGCAGTGCCCAGAATCAGCCCCAGCATTTT.

This clone was seen just once. The chain couples TRBV28 to TRBJ2-1, with 8 bases that match TRBD2. CDR3 length equals 15 residues. Germline CDR1 reads MDHEN; CDR2 reads SYDVKM. J gave up 8 bases and V 8 bases, and 14 bases lay outside the gene matches. The CDR3 nucleotides are TGTGCCAGCCGGAAACTAGCGGACAAGGTGGATGAGCAGTTCTTC. Translation gives CASRKLADKVDEQFF.

This chain connects TRBV6-1 to TRBJ2-4, with TRBD2 identical over 7 bases. The CDR3 spans 15 residues. Trimming at V came to 2 bases and at J to 9 bases, leaving 10 bases not matched to a gene. Germline CDR1 MNHNS, CDR2 SASEGT. Here the CDR3 DNA reads TGTGCCAGCAGTGAATTGACCGGGAGGAGCGGCATTCAGTACTTC. Amino acids: CASSELTGRSGIQYF.

V is TRBV9 and J is TRBJ2-1, with a tentative D call TRBD1 (5 bases). The germline V gene has CDR1 SGDLS and CDR2 YYNGEE. CDR3 length: 14 residues. The V gene lost 4 bases and the J gene lost 8 bases, with 16 bases spanning the gap. CDR3 in amino acids: CASSTWTLTDEQFF. In nucleotides, the CDR3 is TGTGCCAGCAGCACTTGGACACTGACGGATGAGCAGTTCTTC.